The 8 T cell receptor beta chains in this list originate from one sample, sequenced in a study of CD8 T cells in Susac syndrome (dated by TCRdb to the late 2010s). The library was prepared using the immunoSEQ multiplex PCR assay. RNA was extracted using the RNeasy kit, and roughly 0.5 to 1 ug of the RNA was reverse transcribed with random hexamers. The public reads were reprocessed in TCRdb via fastp at Q25 and MiXCR, keeping in-frame beta chains. Under each unique CDR3 protein, matching rows form one entry showing the most common genes and DNA. In this sample the table shows approximately 150,000 distinct CDR3 sequences, under 95% of which occur a single time. Roughly 0.1% of the sample is taken by the ten largest. Sequencing was performed on CD4+ T cells from PBMCs. Source of these receptors: a human donor with multiple sclerosis.

The chain carries TRBV28 and TRBJ1-1; unclear D gene. Germline V gene sequence: CDR1 MDHEN, CDR2 SYDVKM. V lost 3 bases and J 1 base, leaving 9 bases between the germline ends. The CDR3 extends over 14 amino acids. Here the CDR3 DNA reads TGTGCCAGCAGTTTTGAGGGTACGAACACTGAAGCTTTCTTT. Its translation: CASSFEGTNTEAFF.

This sequence joins TRBV5-6 and TRBJ2-1; possible D gene TRBD2, 6 bases. V was cut by 0 bases and J by 7 bases, with 8 bases left in between. In germline, CDR1 is SGHDT, CDR2 YYEEEE. The CDR3 covers 13 residues. Written as DNA, the CDR3 is TGTGCCAGCAGCTTGGCCGGAGGGAATGAGCAGTTCTTC. Translation: CASSLAGGNEQFF.

The chain combines TRBV6-6 with TRBJ2-7; D ambiguous. CDR1 and CDR2 (germline): MNHNY, SVGAGI (reference sequence). The V and J ends lost 6 bases and 3 bases respectively, with 12 bases between them. This CDR3 spans 13 amino acids. CDR3 amino acids: CASSEGHYYEQYF. CDR3 bases: TGTGCCAGCAGCGAAGGCCATTACTACGAGCAGTACTTC.

The chain uses TRBV29-1 and TRBJ2-3; no clear D gene. CDR3 size: 12 residues. V shed 1 base and J shed 0 bases, with 2 bases lying between them. Per germline, CDR1 SQVTM and CDR2 ANQGSEA. The CDR3 is CSVEGSTDTQYF. DNA for the CDR3: TGCAGCGTTGAAGGGAGCACAGATACGCAGTATTTT.

This clonotype was seen just once. This chain joins TRBV6-2 or TRBV6-3 and TRBJ2-7; possible D gene TRBD1, 7 bases. This CDR3 is 13 amino acids long. Germline V gene lookup returns CDR1 MNHEY and CDR2 SVGEGT. V lost 2 bases to trimming and J lost 6 bases, with 11 bases between them. In DNA, the CDR3 is TGTGCCAGCAGTTACCAGGGGGGCACCGAGCAGTACTTC. Encoded protein: CASSYQGGTEQYF.

This rearrangement joins TRBV5-8 to TRBJ1-3; D is uncertain. V was clipped by 3 bases and J by 1 base, with 11 bases between them. Germline CDR1 reads SGHTS; CDR2 reads YDEGEE. The CDR3 runs 15 residues. The CDR3 protein is CASSSSVVSGNTIYF. DNA of the CDR3: TGTGCCAGCAGCTCTTCGGTCGTTTCTGGAAACACCATATATTTT.

This chain links TRBV7-2 with TRBJ2-5; 8 bases are a match to TRBD2. The CDR3 totals 14 residues. V shed 3 bases, J shed 5 bases, and the junction held 5 bases outside the gene matches. The germline V gene has CDR1 SGHTA and CDR2 FQGNSA. CDR3: CASSFASGLETQYF. CDR3 bases: TGTGCCAGCAGCTTCGCTAGCGGGTTGGAGACCCAGTACTTC.

Written as DNA, the CDR3 is TGTGCCAGCAGTGCCCAGGGGTTGATGAACACTGAAGCTTTCTTT. It yields the protein CASSAQGLMNTEAFF. The chain has TRBV2 and TRBJ1-1, with D possibly TRBD1 on 6 matching bases. V was cut by 4 bases and J by 0 bases, with 12 bases left in between. Germline CDR1 and CDR2: SNHLY and FYNNEI. There are 15 residues in the CDR3.